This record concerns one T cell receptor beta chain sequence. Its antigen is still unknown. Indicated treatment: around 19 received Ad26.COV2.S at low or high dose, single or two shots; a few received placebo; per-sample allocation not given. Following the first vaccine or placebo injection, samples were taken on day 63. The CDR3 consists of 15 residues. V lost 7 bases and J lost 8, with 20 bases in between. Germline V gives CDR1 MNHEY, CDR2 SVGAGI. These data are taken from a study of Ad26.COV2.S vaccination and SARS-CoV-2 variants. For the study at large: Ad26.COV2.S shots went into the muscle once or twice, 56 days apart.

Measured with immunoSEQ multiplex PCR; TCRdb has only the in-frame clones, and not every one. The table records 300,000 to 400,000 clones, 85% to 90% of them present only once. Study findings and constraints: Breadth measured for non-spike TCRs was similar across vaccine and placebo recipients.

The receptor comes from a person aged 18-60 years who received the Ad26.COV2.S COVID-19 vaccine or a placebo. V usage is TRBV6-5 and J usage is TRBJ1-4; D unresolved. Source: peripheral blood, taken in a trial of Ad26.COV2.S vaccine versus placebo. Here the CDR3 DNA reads TGTGCCAGCACCTCCCGACCCCAAGTAGGGGAAAAACTGTTTTTT. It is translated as CASTSRPQVGEKLFF.